This T cell receptor (beta chain) was recorded in a study of Graves' ophthalmopathy and Graves' hyperthyroidism. This CDR3 has 13 residues. The germline CDR1 and CDR2 sequences are ENHRY and SYGVKD. The study amplified TCR beta CDR3 regions using RNA transcripts. After a first-round RT-PCR with HTBI primers, a second-round multiplex PCR was run. Each CDR3 protein gets one entry after TCRdb re-called the multiplex PCR reads with MiXCR. The profile shows about 550,000 distinct CDR3 sequences, approximately 37% of them singletons. About this clonotype itself: The junction departs from the called germline gene at one end, perhaps through a read error.

Diagnosis was based on clinical symptoms, serum thyroxine, TRAb, thyroid ultrasound and orbital computed tomography. This chain joins TRBV10-3 and TRBJ2-5; 7 nucleotides match TRBD2. The sequenced material came from peripheral blood or thyroid tissue (not recorded which). This TCR came from an adult man with Graves' hyperthyroidism. The CDR3 reads CAIRELATGTHYF. The CDR3 nucleotides read TGTGCCATCAGGGAACTAGCGACGGGGACCCATTACTTC.